One sample yielded the 32 T cell receptor beta chains listed below, sequenced in a study of regulatory T cells in long-lasting Graves disease. Arm-PCR of CDR3 regions and iRepertoire HTBI primers were used to build TCR beta libraries. TCRdb passed the multiplex PCR reads through MiXCR, listing each CDR3 protein once. Of hundreds of thousands of distinct CDR3 sequences detected, approximately 15% appear once; the ten largest clones hold about 27%. Time point denoted: newly diagnosed GD, antithyroid drugs for less than 3 months. From PBMCs, RNA was extracted and then used to make the TCR library. These same data were also listed under a study on T cells in Graves' hyperthyroidism and ophthalmopathy.

The sample in question was peripheral blood mononuclear cells (PBMCs), obtained at new diagnosis, from a patient treated with antithyroid drugs. The source is a man aged 35-49 years with Graves disease.

The sample holds a few counts of this clonotype. The chain employs TRBV25-1 and TRBJ2-1; 9 bases map to TRBD1. Per the germline V gene, CDR1 is MGHDK and CDR2 is SYGVNS. J was trimmed by 5 bases and V by 1 base; bases with no gene match: 6. The CDR3 has 16 amino acids. CDR3 in DNA: TGTGCCAGCAGTGAATGGACAGGGGCCACACACAATGAGCAGTTCTTC. Protein sequence: CASSEWTGATHNEQFF.

The J gene is TRBJ2-6, the V gene TRBV29-1; no definite D call. V shed 5 bases and J shed 2 bases, with 13 bases lying between them. This CDR3 has 15 amino acids. Germline loops: CDR1 SQVTM, CDR2 ANQGSEA. The CDR3 protein is CSVRAMGTGANVLTF. The CDR3 DNA reads TGCAGCGTTAGGGCCATGGGGACTGGGGCCAACGTCCTGACTTTC.

This clonotype was counted only a few times. The junction does not match germline at one end; this may be a read error. This chain uses TRBV7-2 with TRBJ1-2; a weak D match, TRBD1 (5 bases). The length of the CDR3 is 13 residues. The germline CDR1 and CDR2 sequences are SGHTA and FQGNSA. CDR3 sequence reads: CAGSPDRFYGYTF. The CDR3 DNA reads as TGTGCCGGCAGCCCTGACAGATTCTATGGCTACACCTTC.

This clonotype has at least ten counts. The CDR3 reads CASSLMGGGGSYGYTF. The DNA of the CDR3 is TGTGCCAGCAGCCTTATGGGGGGAGGAGGGAGCTATGGCTACACCTTC. V and J are TRBV12-3 or TRBV12-4 and TRBJ1-2; D is possibly TRBD1 (5 bases). V dropped 6 bases and J dropped 4 bases, with 21 bases sitting between them. CDR3 length equals 16 residues.

The table lists this clonotype with many counts. The chain links TRBV7-2 to TRBJ2-1; TRBD2 might be the D (6 bases). Germline V gene lookup returns CDR1 SGHTA and CDR2 FQGNSA. With 4 bases removed from V and 3 bases from J, the gap between germline ends came to 10 bases. The CDR3 loop spans 14 amino acids. The CDR3 loop is CASSYTGDYNEQFF. Written as DNA, the CDR3 is TGTGCCAGCAGCTACACGGGGGACTACAATGAGCAGTTCTTC.

This clonotype was seen at least ten times. J is TRBJ2-1 and V is TRBV30; D is possibly TRBD2 (5 bases). The ends were cut back, 5 bases at V and 12 bases at J, with 14 bases in the middle. The CDR3 is made up of 11 amino acids. Germline V CDR1 and CDR2: GTSNPN, SVGIG (reference sequence). CDR3 sequence: CAWARARGQFF. For the CDR3, the DNA is TGTGCCTGGGCGAGGGCCCGAGGGCAGTTCTTC.

On this clonotype itself: It may be a read error: a sequence one base away is much more abundant. Since the CDR3 does not end with the conserved phenylalanine or tryptophan, this likely comes from a read error. The V and J genes are TRBV2 and TRBJ1-2; TRBD1 is a possible D gene (5 bases). Germline CDR1 SNHLY, CDR2 FYNNEI. With 3 bases removed from V and 5 bases from J, the gap between germline ends came to 7 bases. This CDR3 comprises 12 residues. This CDR3 reads CASSDGGYGYTL. CDR3 DNA: TGTGCCAGCAGTGACGGGGGGTATGGCTACACCCTC.

This clonotype appeared a few times. The rearrangement joins TRBV18 to TRBJ2-1, with 11 bases identical to TRBD1. The CDR3 is 16 residues long. After removal of 3 bases from V and 6 bases from J, the junction contained 7 bases not matched to a gene. Germline V gene sequence: CDR1 KGHSH, CDR2 LQKENI. The CDR3 nucleotides read TGTGCCAGCTCACCTCTGGGGACAGGGGGGAGCAATGAGCAGTTCTTC. Protein sequence: CASSPLGTGGSNEQFF.

This clonotype turned up a few times. CDR3 nucleotide sequence: TGTGCCAGCAGTTGGCTAGGCACAGATACGCAGTATTTT. This sequence encodes CASSWLGTDTQYF. The V and J genes are TRBV6-9 and TRBJ2-3; D not resolved. CDR3 length: 13 residues. In germline, CDR1 is MNHGY, CDR2 SVAAGI. V was cut by 4 bases and J by 1 base, with 6 bases left in between.

This clonotype has a count of ten or more. The DNA of the CDR3 is TGTGCCAGCAGCCTCGCAGGGGTAACCATATATTTT. Amino acids: CASSLAGVTIYF. The V call is TRBV11-2, the J call TRBJ1-3; tentative D call: TRBD1 (6 bases). This CDR3 spans 12 amino acids. V was trimmed by 5 bases and J by 10 bases, leaving 12 bases between them. Germline values: CDR1 SGHAT, CDR2 FQNNGV.

This clonotype has a count of ten or more. V usage is TRBV10-3 and J usage is TRBJ1-6, with 8 bases identical to TRBD1. The CDR3 has 14 residues. Losses at the gene ends were 6 bases for V and 9 bases for J; bases not matched to a gene: 7. The germline V gene encodes CDR1 ENHRY and CDR2 SYGVKD. CDR3 residues: CAIRKTGETSPLHF. DNA of the CDR3: TGTGCCATCAGAAAGACAGGGGAAACTTCACCCCTCCACTTT.

Remarks on this clonotype: This may be a read error: a much more frequent sequence differs by one nucleotide. In this CDR3 the conserved last residue, phenylalanine or tryptophan, is missing, so a read error is likely. The chain uses TRBV7-2 and TRBJ2-3, with D uncertain. Germline V gene sequence: CDR1 SGHTA, CDR2 FQGNSA. This CDR3 region has 15 residues. The CDR3 is CASSLDPSSTDTQYL. CDR3 DNA sequence: TGCGCCAGCAGCTTGGATCCGTCCAGCACAGATACGCAGTATCTT.

This clonotype has a handful of counts. The rearrangement joins TRBV27 to TRBJ1-6; D gene ambiguous. The length of the CDR3 is 13 residues. Germline CDR1 MNHEY, CDR2 SMNVEV (reference sequence). V was clipped by 5 bases and J by 10 bases, with 12 bases between them. CDR3 region: CASSTYTYSPLHF. CDR3 in DNA: TGTGCCAGCAGTACCTACACTTACTCACCCCTCCACTTT.

V and J are TRBV29-1 and TRBJ1-2; maybe TRBD1 (5 bases). Germline V CDR1 and CDR2: SQVTM, ANQGSEA. The germline V and J ends were trimmed by 3 bases and 7 bases, with 15 bases remaining between them. This CDR3 region has 13 residues. CDR3 in DNA: TGCAGCGTTGAGGCGGGACCGCAGCCTGGCTACACCTTC. It is translated as CSVEAGPQPGYTF.

The chain uses TRBV11-2 and TRBJ2-2, with D perhaps matching TRBD1 (5 bases). This CDR3 is built from 14 residues. Germline loops: CDR1 SGHAT, CDR2 FQNNGV. V was shortened by 1 base and J by 6 bases, with 9 bases between the two germline ends. The chain's CDR3 is CASSLGTGSGELFF. CDR3 nucleotides: TGTGCCAGCAGCTTAGGAACAGGTTCCGGGGAGCTGTTTTTT.

This clonotype was recorded a few times. This chain connects TRBV5-1 to TRBJ2-7; tentatively, D is TRBD1 or TRBD2 (6 bases each). Deletions cut 4 bases from V and 4 bases from J, with 12 bases between. The CDR3 covers 13 residues. The germline V gene has CDR1 SGHRS and CDR2 YFSETQ. The CDR3 sequence: CASSGGLQYEQYF. CDR3 in DNA: TGCGCCAGCAGCGGGGGGCTTCAGTACGAGCAGTACTTC.

This clonotype was recorded many times. CDR3 coding DNA: TGTGCCAGCAGCGACACAGGGGATCGGGAGCAGTTCTTC. This gives the protein CASSDTGDREQFF. The V and J genes are TRBV7-9 and TRBJ2-1, with 7 bases identical to TRBD1. The length of the CDR3 is 13 residues. CDR1 is SEHNR and CDR2 is FQNEAQ in the germline V gene (reference sequence). V was clipped by 5 bases and J by 10 bases; unmatched bases: 8.

For this clonotype: Germline and junction disagree at one end, which may indicate a read error. The chain is built from TRBV2 and TRBJ1-6; D ambiguous. The CDR3 runs 15 residues. Germline values: CDR1 SNHLY, CDR2 FYNNEI. The CDR3 loop reads CASSGGGSDNSPLHF. The CDR3 region has the DNA TGTGCCAGCAGTGGGGGAGGCTCCGATAATTCACCCCTCCACTTT.

This clonotype was counted at least ten times. This chain links TRBV28 with TRBJ2-7; weak D call: TRBD1 (7 bases). The CDR3 has 13 amino acids. The germline V gene encodes CDR1 MDHEN and CDR2 SYDVKM. V lost 7 bases to trimming and J lost 3 bases, with 13 bases between them. CDR3 sequence reads: CASMGGTDYEQYF. In DNA form, the CDR3 reads TGTGCCAGCATGGGCGGGACAGACTACGAGCAGTACTTC.

This rearrangement joins TRBV24-1 to TRBJ2-3, with 8 positions matching TRBD2. After removal of 5 bases from V and 2 bases from J, the junction contained 11 bases not matched to a gene. The CDR3 has 17 amino acids. CDR1 is KGHDR, CDR2 SFDVKD, per germline. CDR3 coding DNA: TGTGCCACCAGTGGTTTTAGCGGGAAGAGTATCACAGATACGCAGTATTTT. Translation gives CATSGFSGKSITDTQYF.

The rearrangement links TRBV10-2 to TRBJ2-1; TRBD2 agrees at 9 bases. V trimming: 2 bases; J trimming: 2 bases; junction bases outside the gene matches: 10. The germline V gene has CDR1 WSHSY and CDR2 SAAADI. The CDR3 is 18 residues long. As DNA, the CDR3 is TGCGCCAGCAGTGAGCTTCAATTAGCGGGGGTTACCTACAATGAGCAGTTCTTC. Encoded protein: CASSELQLAGVTYNEQFF.

With regard to this clonotype: A far larger clone is one base from this, pointing to a likely read error. The chain has TRBV7-2 and TRBJ2-7, with 10 nucleotides matching TRBD1. The CDR3 totals 16 residues. Trimming took 10 bases from V and 1 from J; bases not matched to a gene: 13. Germline V gene lookup returns CDR1 SGHTA and CDR2 FQGNSA. The CDR3 region has the DNA TGTGCCAACACCCCGATCCCGGGACAGGGGTCCTACGAGCAGTACTTC. Protein product: CANTPIPGQGSYEQYF.

The chain carries TRBV6-2 or TRBV6-3 and TRBJ1-4; maybe TRBD1 (5 bases). Germline V gene data show CDR1 as MNHEY and CDR2 as SVGEGT. The V gene lost 0 bases and the J gene lost 10 bases, with 21 bases spanning the gap. The CDR3 spans 17 residues. CDR3 coding DNA: TGTGCCAGCAGTTACTCGAGACAGCCCTTGGGCGTTGCAAAACTGTTTTTT. It translates to CASSYSRQPLGVAKLFF.

This clonotype showed up many times. The V and J genes are TRBV5-1 and TRBJ2-2; 8 nucleotides line up with TRBD2. With 2 bases clipped from V and 3 bases from J, the junction kept 6 bases outside the gene matches. The germline gives CDR1 SGHRS, CDR2 YFSETQ. The CDR3 totals 16 residues. The CDR3 bases are TGCGCCAGCAGCTTTTACGGGGGGGCCGACACCGGGGAGCTGTTTTTT. It specifies CASSFYGGADTGELFF.

This chain connects TRBV9 to TRBJ1-4, with D possibly matching TRBD1 (5 bases). Germline CDR1 is SGDLS and CDR2 is YYNGEE. The CDR3 is 14 residues long. The V end was cut by 0 bases, the J end by 8 bases, with 11 bases between. CDR3: CASSVAGDREKLFF. CDR3 in DNA: TGTGCCAGCAGCGTAGCGGGGGACCGAGAAAAACTGTTTTTT. The full variable domain, rest sourced from reference TRBV9 and TRBJ1-4, is DSGVTQTPKHLITATGQRVTLRCSPRSGDLSVYWYQQSLDQGLQFLIQYYNGEERAKGNILERFSAQQFPDLHSELNLSSLELGDSALYFCASSVAGDREKLFFGSGTQLSVL.

This clonotype has ten or more counts. This chain links TRBV18 with TRBJ2-7; a weak D match, TRBD1 (6 bases). CDR1 and CDR2 from the germline V gene are KGHSH and LQKENI. This CDR3 comprises 14 residues. Trimming took off 4 bases at V and 0 bases at J, with 10 bases between the two ends. In DNA, the CDR3 is TGTGCCAGCTCACACCGGGACACCTCCTACGAGCAGTACTTC. It yields the protein CASSHRDTSYEQYF.

This clonotype was detected ten times or more. This chain joins TRBV5-1 and TRBJ1-1; D gene ambiguous. Germline V gene data show CDR1 as SGHRS and CDR2 as YFSETQ. Trimming pared 0 bases from V and 1 base from J, leaving 7 bases between. The CDR3 contains 14 residues. CDR3 coding DNA: TGCGCCAGCAGCTTGGCCAGAGCGAACACTGAAGCTTTCTTT. Translating gives CASSLARANTEAFF.

In this sample, this clonotype turned up many times. The chain links TRBV28 to TRBJ1-1; D uncertain. V was clipped by 6 bases and J by 0 bases, with 14 bases between them. Germline V gene data show CDR1 as MDHEN and CDR2 as SYDVKM. CDR3 length: 15 amino acids. CDR3 region: CASSPPGTMNTEAFF. The CDR3 DNA is TGTGCCAGCAGCCCACCGGGCACGATGAACACTGAAGCTTTCTTT.

This clonotype was recorded many times. This rearrangement joins TRBV7-9 to TRBJ1-1; no reliable D call. The CDR3 has 14 amino acids. Trimming stripped 5 bases from V and 0 bases from J, with 10 bases between. Germline-derived CDR1 and CDR2 are SEHNR and FQNEAQ (reference sequence). Here the CDR3 DNA reads TGTGCCAGCAGCCCCTTTACAGTGAACACTGAAGCTTTCTTT. Amino acids: CASSPFTVNTEAFF. Filled out from reference TRBV7-9 and TRBJ1-1, the complete variable domain reads DTGVSQNPRHKITKRGQNVTFRCDPISEHNRLYWYRQTLGQGPEFLTYFQNEAQLEKSRLLSDRFSAERPKGSFSTLEIQRTEQGDSAMYLCASSPFTVNTEAFFGQGTRLTVV.

The table lists this clonotype with many counts. The J gene is TRBJ2-2, the V gene TRBV12-3 or TRBV12-4, with D tentatively TRBD1 or TRBD2 (5 bases each). Trimming cost V 2 bases and J 9 bases, with 13 bases left between them. The CDR3 is 14 amino acids. CDR3 sequence reads: CASSLPPPGRELFF. The CDR3 coding sequence is TGTGCCAGCAGTTTACCTCCCCCGGGGCGGGAGCTGTTTTTT.

The gene calls are TRBV2 and TRBJ1-5; D is undetermined. This CDR3 spans 16 amino acids. Trimming shortened V by 6 bases and J by 4 bases, and 19 bases separated the two germline ends. Germline V CDR1 and CDR2: SNHLY, FYNNEI. The CDR3 spells CASSPDLILGNQPQHF. The CDR3 DNA reads TGTGCCAGCAGCCCTGACCTTATTCTTGGGAATCAGCCCCAGCATTTT. The variable domain in full, completed from reference TRBV2 and TRBJ1-5, reads EPEVTQTPSHQVTQMGQEVILRCVPISNHLYFYWYRQILGQKVEFLVSFYNNEISEKSEIFDDQFSVERPDGSNFTLKIRSTKLEDSAMYFCASSPDLILGNQPQHFGDGTRLSIL.

This clonotype was recorded many times. This chain joins TRBV12-3 or TRBV12-4 and TRBJ2-7; TRBD1 might be the D (6 bases). Between the trimmed V and J ends, which lost 8 bases and 1 base, there was a span of 15 bases. CDR3 length equals 14 residues. This CDR3 reads CASGLRGFSYEQYF. DNA of the CDR3: TGTGCCAGCGGACTCAGGGGTTTTTCCTACGAGCAGTACTTC.